This is a list of T cell receptor beta chains from one sample in a study of cytomegalovirus exposure and HLA in healthy donors. This table comes from immunoSEQ multiplex PCR, and its TCRdb copy is limited to in-frame clones, with some not included. The sample lists approximately 150,000 clones; just under 80% were seen once. Sequencing was done on a sample of PBMCs. The receptor source for this set is a woman aged 40 to 55 in good health and CMV-seropositive. Each CDR3 is given with its conserved first and last residue. A D gene is named only where the DNA matches it firmly. Expanded clones are given a class, and other clones once, few, many or no size at all.

cdr3_nt cdr3_aa clone_size d_call j_call v_call
TGTGCCAGCAGTGATATACAGGGGGGAGCTTTCTTT CASSDIQGGAFF . TRBD1 TRBJ1-1 TRBV6-6
TGTGCCAGCAGCACAAAAAGCGGGGGAGCCTACAATGAGCAGTTCTTC CASSTKSGGAYNEQFF . TRBD2 TRBJ2-1 TRBV6-6
TGTGCCAGCAGTCTTAGCGGGGGTGGGTACGAGCAGTACTTC CASSLSGGGYEQYF . TRBD2 TRBJ2-7 TRBV28
TGTGCCAGCAGTGAAGATACTGTCAATCAGCCCCAGCATTTT CASSEDTVNQPQHF . . TRBJ1-5 TRBV6-1
TGCGCCAGCAGCGACGGACTAGCACGAGACAGACATGAGCAGTTCTTC CASSDGLARDRHEQFF once TRBD2 TRBJ2-1 TRBV4-1
TGTGCCAGCAGCTTAGGCGGGGCAGGGCGGACCTATGGCTACACCTTC CASSLGGAGRTYGYTF . . TRBJ1-2 TRBV7-2
TGTGCCTGGAGTATGCATAAGGACAGGGGGCGAAACACTGAAGCTTTCTTT CAWSMHKDRGRNTEAFF . TRBD1 TRBJ1-1 TRBV30
TGTGCCAGCAGCGGACTCAATCAAGATACGCAGTATTTT CASSGLNQDTQYF . . TRBJ2-3 TRBV7-8
TGTGCCAGCAGCGTAGTCCCCACACCAGGGGGTGCGGGGGGCTACACCTTC CASSVVPTPGGAGGYTF once TRBD1 TRBJ1-2 TRBV9
TGTGCCGCCAAGGACAGTAAGAACTATGGCTACACCTTC CAAKDSKNYGYTF . . TRBJ1-2 TRBV19
TGTGCCAGCAGGGGAGGCACCAACTATGGCTACACCTTC CASRGGTNYGYTF . . TRBJ1-2 TRBV6-4
TGTGCCAGCAGCCCTACTCCGGGACAGGGAACTGGCTACACCTTC CASSPTPGQGTGYTF . TRBD1 TRBJ1-2 TRBV7-3
TGTGCCAGCAGTTCCGATTCAGGCGGGGGGCAAGGGGGCAATGAGCAGTTCTTC CASSSDSGGGQGGNEQFF . TRBD2 TRBJ2-1 TRBV5-4
TGTGCCAGCAGCTTCAGTGGAGAGAACCGGTTTGACAATGAGCAGTTCTTC CASSFSGENRFDNEQFF . . TRBJ2-1 TRBV5-5
TGTGCCAGCAGCTCTTCGCTCTCTGGGGCCAACGGCCTGACTTTC CASSSSLSGANGLTF . . TRBJ2-6 TRBV2
TGCAGTGTCCAGAATCAGCCCCAGCATTTT CSVQNQPQHF . . TRBJ1-5 TRBV20-1
TGTGCCAGCAGCCTCGCTGGCGGGGCCAACGTCCTGACTTTC CASSLAGGANVLTF . . TRBJ2-6 TRBV7-9
TGTGCCAGCTCACCAGAACAGTCCTCCTACGAGCAGTACTTC CASSPEQSSYEQYF . . TRBJ2-7 TRBV18
TGTGCCAGCAGCTCAGCGGGGGCCAACACAGATACGCAGTATTTT CASSSAGANTDTQYF . TRBD2 TRBJ2-3 TRBV6-5
TGTGCCAGCAGCTTTTGGGGACTAGCGGTCACCGGGGAGCTGTTTTTT CASSFWGLAVTGELFF once TRBD2 TRBJ2-2 TRBV7-3
TGTGCCAGCAGTTACCCAGGAAATTTGAAGAACACTGAAGCTTTCTTT CASSYPGNLKNTEAFF . . TRBJ1-1 TRBV6-6
TGTGCCAGCAGCTATTCAATGAACACTGAAGCTTTCTTT CASSYSMNTEAFF . . TRBJ1-1 TRBV7-2
TGTGCCAGCAGAGACATCAACACTGAAGCTTTCTTT CASRDINTEAFF . . TRBJ1-1 TRBV28
TGTGCCAGCAGCTTGGACAGGGGGCGCGCAAAACTGTTTTTT CASSLDRGRAKLFF few TRBD1 TRBJ1-4 TRBV7-8
TGCAGCGTTGAAGTGAGAGTTCCTAACTATGGCTACACCTTC CSVEVRVPNYGYTF . . TRBJ1-2 TRBV29-1
TGCGCCAGCAGCCCTGGGACTAGCGGATCCTACAATGAGCAGTTCTTC CASSPGTSGSYNEQFF . TRBD2 TRBJ2-1 TRBV4-3
TGCGCCAGCAGTGCAGTTAGCACAGATACGCAGTATTTT CASSAVSTDTQYF many . TRBJ2-3 TRBV10-2
TGTGCCAGTAGAGTCCCCGGGACAGGGGCGTCGGGCACTGAAGCTTTCTTT CASRVPGTGASGTEAFF once TRBD1 TRBJ1-1 TRBV19
TGTGCCAGCAGCTCCTTCAATCAGCCCCAGCATTTT CASSSFNQPQHF few . TRBJ1-5 TRBV5-6
TGTGCCAGCAGGACCGACAGGTCCAAGTACGAGCAGTACTTC CASRTDRSKYEQYF . . TRBJ2-7 TRBV2
TGTGCCAGCAGCGAATCCCGCGTTACGAACACTGAAGCTTTCTTT CASSESRVTNTEAFF . . TRBJ1-1 TRBV7-9
TGTGCCAGCAGTTTACTTCGGGGGACCTTCCCCGGGGAGCTGTTTTTT CASSLLRGTFPGELFF . . TRBJ2-2 TRBV27
TGTGCCAGCGCTGAGCGGGGGGTTGAAGCTTTCTTT CASAERGVEAFF . . TRBJ1-1 TRBV2
TGTGCCAGCAGTCCCCGGGGGGCCTACGAGCAGTACTTC CASSPRGAYEQYF few TRBD2 TRBJ2-7 TRBV27
TGCGCCAGCAGCCAAGAACGGCAGGGCTTAGCTTTCTTT CASSQERQGLAFF few . TRBJ1-1 TRBV4-1
TGTGCCAGCAGCCCATCAGGGACTCCAAGCTCCTACGAGCAGTACTTC CASSPSGTPSSYEQYF . . TRBJ2-7 TRBV7-2
TGTGCCTGGAGTGTCGGCGGGCCGAGGGATAATTCACCCCTCCACTTT CAWSVGGPRDNSPLHF . . TRBJ1-6 TRBV30
TGCGCCAGCAGCTTGGAAGCGGGGGGTTACAATGAGCAGTTCTTC CASSLEAGGYNEQFF . TRBD2 TRBJ2-1 TRBV5-1
TGTGCCAGCAGCAGGACTGGGGATACGCAGTATTTT CASSRTGDTQYF . . TRBJ2-3 TRBV7-2
TGTGCCAGCAGCTTAGCTGGGCGGGGGTTCCAAGAGACCCAGTACTTC CASSLAGRGFQETQYF . TRBD2 TRBJ2-5 TRBV7-2
TGTGCCAGCTGGGCGCGGGGGGTCCACTACGAGCAGTACTTC CASWARGVHYEQYF . TRBD2 TRBJ2-7 TRBV6-1
TGTGCCACCCAGGGGCCGGGGCGCGAAAATTCACCCCTCCACTTT CATQGPGRENSPLHF once . TRBJ1-6 TRBV2
TGTGCCAGCAGCTTAGGGGCGGGCATGAACACTGAAGCTTTCTTT CASSLGAGMNTEAFF . . TRBJ1-1 TRBV7-2
TGTGCCAGCAGCGTAAATAGCGGGCCCCAAGAGACCCAGTACTTC CASSVNSGPQETQYF . TRBD2 TRBJ2-5 TRBV9
TGTGCCAGTAGTATAGGGTCAGGGTGGCAGCCCCAGCATTTT CASSIGSGWQPQHF . . TRBJ1-5 TRBV19
TGCGCCAGCAGCCCGGACAAAGATACGCAGTATTTT CASSPDKDTQYF . . TRBJ2-3 TRBV5-1
TGTGCCAGCAGCTTATACACCCGGAGCACTGAAGCTTTCTTT CASSLYTRSTEAFF once . TRBJ1-1 TRBV7-2
TGTGCCAGTAGTCTGGACAGGGGCTCCTACAATGAGCAGTTCTTC CASSLDRGSYNEQFF . TRBD1 TRBJ2-1 TRBV19
TGTGCCAGCAGCGTTGACCCGAGCGGGAGCTCCTACAATGAGCAGTTCTTC CASSVDPSGSSYNEQFF . TRBD2 TRBJ2-1 TRBV9
TGTGCCAGTACCTATCCGAGTCGGTCTGGAAACACCATATATTTT CASTYPSRSGNTIYF . . TRBJ1-3 TRBV19
TGCGCCAGCAGCTTGGACGGGGGAGACGAGCAGTACTTC CASSLDGGDEQYF . . TRBJ2-7 TRBV5-1
TGTGCCAGCAGCACAACTAGCGGGGGGCCCAATGAGCAGTTCTTC CASSTTSGGPNEQFF . TRBD2 TRBJ2-1 TRBV7-3
TGTGCCAGCATCCCTGGGGATGTGACGGGGGCCTACGAGCAGTACTTC CASIPGDVTGAYEQYF . . TRBJ2-7 TRBV28
TGTGCCAGCAGCTTGGACAGGGCTAATGAAAAACTGTTTTTT CASSLDRANEKLFF . . TRBJ1-4 TRBV5-6
TGTGCCACCAGCAGGGGCGTCACTGAAGCTTTCTTT CATSRGVTEAFF once . TRBJ1-1 TRBV15